These 26 T cell receptor beta chains share one sample of origin, sequenced in a study of follicular helper T cells after annual influenza vaccination. The method was immunoSEQ multiplex PCR; TCRdb's version includes in-frame clones alone and lacks a portion of them. The sample records roughly 10,000 clones, more than 75% being singletons. Indicated time point: 2014-2015 season, pre-vaccination. The sequencing used CXCR5- memory CD4+ T cells sorted from blood, collected on the day of influenza vaccination. These receptors all stem from an adult who received the influenza vaccine.

The chain joins TRBV4-3 to TRBJ2-5, with D tentatively TRBD1 or TRBD2 (5 bases each). The CDR3 is made up of 13 amino acids. Trimming shortened V by 0 bases and J by 5 bases, and 7 bases separated the two germline ends. Germline assignment: CDR1 LGHNA and CDR2 YSLEER. CDR3 sequence reads: CASSQDWGETQYF. CDR3 nucleotides: TGCGCCAGCAGCCAAGATTGGGGGGAGACCCAGTACTTC.

The CDR3 protein is CASSFRGRVGEKLFF. DNA for the CDR3: TGTGCCAGCAGCTTTCGAGGGAGGGTGGGAGAAAAACTGTTTTTT. The chain uses TRBV5-5 and TRBJ1-4; no definite D call. V was clipped by 2 bases and J by 8 bases, with 16 bases between them. The CDR3 covers 15 residues. Germline CDR1 is SGHKS and CDR2 is YYEKEE (reference sequence).

This rearrangement joins TRBV4-3 to TRBJ2-2; unclear D gene. Germline CDR1 LGHNA, CDR2 YSLEER. Between the trimmed V and J ends, which lost 0 bases and 6 bases, there was a span of 14 bases. The CDR3 contains 16 residues. CDR3 DNA: TGCGCCAGCAGCCAAGATAGTGTAGCCCCGCCCGGGGAGCTGTTTTTT. This gives the protein CASSQDSVAPPGELFF.

The chain carries TRBV7-3 and TRBJ1-6; a possible D gene is TRBD1 (6 bases). The ends were cut back, 5 bases at V and 6 bases at J, with 11 bases in the middle. This CDR3 comprises 14 residues. The germline gives CDR1 SGHTA, CDR2 FQGTGA. CDR3 coding DNA: TGTGCCAGCAGCCAGACAGGAGGTAATTCACCCCTCCACTTT. Residues: CASSQTGGNSPLHF. Variable domain in full (rest from reference TRBV7-3 and TRBJ1-6): GAGVSQTPSNKVTEKGKYVELRCDPISGHTALYWYRQSLGQGPEFLIYFQGTGAADDSGLPNDRFFAVRPEGSVSTLKIQRTERGDSAVYLCASSQTGGNSPLHFGNGTRLTVT.

This chain links TRBV2 with TRBJ2-3; TRBD2 matches 12 bases. V lost 5 bases and J lost 2; bases outside the gene matches: 5. This CDR3 spans 16 amino acids. Germline V CDR1 and CDR2: SNHLY, FYNNEI. CDR3 coding DNA: TGTGCCAGCAGTTTCTCTAGCGGGGGGGCCACAGATACGCAGTATTTT. Residues: CASSFSSGGATDTQYF.

The J gene is TRBJ1-3, the V gene TRBV10-3; no clear D. The ends were cut back, 9 bases at V and 0 bases at J, with 15 bases in the middle. CDR3 length: 15 residues. Germline V CDR1 and CDR2: ENHRY, SYGVKD. DNA of the CDR3: TGTGCCATAGCAGCTCAACTAACCTCTGGAAACACCATATATTTT. As protein: CAIAAQLTSGNTIYF.

V is TRBV28 and J is TRBJ2-7; 12 bases map to TRBD1. The germline gives CDR1 MDHEN, CDR2 SYDVKM. V shed 5 bases and J 6 bases; nucleotides not matched to a gene: 8. The CDR3 has 15 amino acids. The CDR3 DNA reads TGTGCCAGCAGTGCATCCGGGACAGGGGGCGGCGAGCAGTACTTC. As protein: CASSASGTGGGEQYF.

V and J are TRBV9 and TRBJ1-6; unclear D gene. Deletions cut 1 base from V and 0 bases from J, with 8 bases between. The germline V gene has CDR1 SGDLS and CDR2 YYNGEE. There are 16 residues in the CDR3. The CDR3 is CASSVRSSSYNSPLHF. The CDR3 bases are TGTGCCAGCAGCGTACGGTCGAGCTCCTATAATTCACCCCTCCACTTT. Full variable domain (outside the CDR3, taken from reference TRBV9 and TRBJ1-6): DSGVTQTPKHLITATGQRVTLRCSPRSGDLSVYWYQQSLDQGLQFLIQYYNGEERAKGNILERFSAQQFPDLHSELNLSSLELGDSALYFCASSVRSSSYNSPLHFGNGTRLTVT.

V is TRBV6-1 and J is TRBJ1-2; D is undetermined. Looked up from germline, CDR1 is MNHNS and CDR2 is SASEGT. There are 17 residues in the CDR3. V was shortened by 0 bases and J by 0 bases, with 14 bases between the two germline ends. CDR3 protein: CASSEALRQYANYGYTF. In DNA, the CDR3 is TGTGCCAGCAGTGAAGCGCTTCGGCAGTACGCTAACTATGGCTACACCTTC.

The rearrangement links TRBV5-4 to TRBJ2-3; TRBD1 or TRBD2 may be the D gene (6 bases each). Germline V gene lookup returns CDR1 SGHNT and CDR2 YYREEE (reference sequence). V was cut by 3 bases and J by 2 bases, with 22 bases left in between. The CDR3 runs to 18 residues. The CDR3 nucleotides read TGTGCCAGCAGCTCCCCACTTAGAGTGGGGGGCTTCACAGATACGCAGTATTTT. Translation gives CASSSPLRVGGFTDTQYF.

J is TRBJ2-7 and V is TRBV11-3, with D perhaps matching TRBD1 (5 bases). Looked up from germline, CDR1 is SGHNT and CDR2 is YENEEA. Trimming stripped 1 base from V and 0 bases from J, with 10 bases between. The CDR3 spans 15 residues. This chain's CDR3 is CASSLGQGTSYEQYF. As DNA, the CDR3 is TGTGCCAGCAGCTTAGGGCAGGGCACCTCCTACGAGCAGTACTTC.

J is TRBJ1-2 and V is TRBV19; weak D call: TRBD1 (6 bases). Between the trimmed V and J ends, which lost 7 bases and 5 bases, there was a span of 17 bases. CDR3 length: 14 amino acids. Per germline, CDR1 LNHDA and CDR2 SQIVND (reference sequence). The CDR3 reads CASKRQTGAYGYTF. The DNA for the CDR3 is TGTGCCAGTAAACGACAGACAGGCGCTTATGGCTACACCTTC.

V gene TRBV4-3 combines with J gene TRBJ2-3, with D unresolved. V was pared by 1 base and J by 1 base, with 12 bases between. The CDR3 is 16 residues long. The germline V gene has CDR1 LGHNA and CDR2 YSLEER. The CDR3 DNA reads as TGCGCCAGCAGCCAAGGTCTAACGGATGGCACAGATACGCAGTATTTT. Residues: CASSQGLTDGTDTQYF.

The rearrangement joins TRBV15 to TRBJ2-7, with unresolved D. V was pared by 3 bases and J by 4 bases, with 10 bases between. This CDR3 region has 13 residues. Germline V lookup: CDR1 LNHNV, CDR2 YYDKDF (reference sequence). CDR3 region: CATSRKVGYEQYF. As DNA, the CDR3 is TGTGCCACCAGCAGGAAAGTAGGTTACGAGCAGTACTTC. Full variable domain (missing parts from reference TRBV15 and TRBJ2-7): DAMVIQNPRYQVTQFGKPVTLSCSQTLNHNVMYWYQQKSSQAPKLLFHYYDKDFNNEADTPDNFQSRRPNTSFCFLDIRSPGLGDTAMYLCATSRKVGYEQYFGPGTRLTVT.

The chain uses TRBV7-2 and TRBJ1-1, with a tentative D call TRBD1 (6 bases). Trimming shortened V by 3 bases and J by 1 base, and 12 bases separated the two germline ends. Germline CDR1 is SGHTA and CDR2 is FQGNSA. The CDR3 extends over 15 amino acids. The CDR3 nucleotides read TGTGCCAGCAGCTTCAGACAGGCCGGGAACACTGAAGCTTTCTTT. Protein: CASSFRQAGNTEAFF.

The chain has TRBV5-4 and TRBJ1-2; no firm D call. Germline CDR1 SGHNT, CDR2 YYREEE (reference sequence). V was cut by 1 base and J by 5 bases, with 15 bases left in between. This CDR3 contains 15 residues. CDR3 loop: CASSLFEVGEYGYTF. Written as DNA, the CDR3 is TGTGCCAGCAGCTTGTTTGAGGTCGGCGAGTATGGCTACACCTTC.

The CDR3 region is CASSQDRVGYGYTF. CDR3 DNA: TGCGCCAGCAGCCAAGACAGGGTAGGGTATGGCTACACCTTC. The rearrangement joins TRBV4-3 to TRBJ1-2; a possible D gene is TRBD1 (5 bases). V was cut by 0 bases and J by 5 bases, with 10 bases left in between. The CDR3 runs 14 residues. Per germline, CDR1 LGHNA and CDR2 YSLEER.

The chain couples TRBV2 to TRBJ1-1; D is unclear. Between the trimmed V and J ends, which lost 6 bases and 3 bases, there was a span of 17 bases. CDR3 length: 15 amino acids. Germline CDR1 SNHLY, CDR2 FYNNEI. CDR3 coding DNA: TGTGCCAGCAGCGATGCTAACAGAGAACACACTGAAGCTTTCTTT. Its translation: CASSDANREHTEAFF.

The rearrangement joins TRBV7-9 to TRBJ1-3, with TRBD1 as a possible D gene (6 bases). V lost 2 bases, J lost 4 bases, and 12 bases lay in between. Germline CDR1 is SEHNR and CDR2 is FQNEAQ (reference sequence). The CDR3 contains 15 residues. CDR3 nucleotides: TGTGCCAGCAGCTTACAGAGACAGGTCGGAAACACCATATATTTT. Translation gives CASSLQRQVGNTIYF. Full variable domain (rest looked up from reference TRBV7-9 and TRBJ1-3): DTGVSQNPRHKITKRGQNVTFRCDPISEHNRLYWYRQTLGQGPEFLTYFQNEAQLEKSRLLSDRFSAERPKGSFSTLEIQRTEQGDSAMYLCASSLQRQVGNTIYFGEGSWLTVV.

The V call is TRBV9, the J call TRBJ2-6; D is possibly TRBD1 (5 bases). CDR1 is SGDLS, CDR2 YYNGEE, per germline. Trimming pared 3 bases from V and 1 base from J, leaving 11 bases between. The CDR3 spans 16 residues. CDR3 loop: CASSAGDSSGANVLTF. The CDR3 DNA reads TGTGCCAGCAGCGCAGGAGACAGTTCTGGGGCCAACGTCCTGACTTTC.

The chain recombines TRBV4-3 with TRBJ1-5; D is unresolved. The CDR3 sequence is 15 residues long. Germline CDR1 and CDR2: LGHNA and YSLEER. The germline V and J ends were trimmed by 0 bases and 5 bases, with 11 bases remaining between them. CDR3 in DNA: TGCGCCAGCAGCCAAGATTTGGGGAGGGATCAGCCCCAGCATTTT. Amino acids: CASSQDLGRDQPQHF.

This chain links TRBV29-1 with TRBJ1-1; TRBD1 matches 12 bases. Germline V gene data show CDR1 as SQVTM and CDR2 as ANQGSEA. V lost 5 bases to trimming and J lost 6 bases; unmatched junction nucleotides: 7. The CDR3 length is 14 residues. The CDR3, as DNA: TGCAGCGTTTCGGGACAGGGGGCTTCGGCTGAAGCTTTCTTT. Translated, it gives CSVSGQGASAEAFF.

J is TRBJ2-5 and V is TRBV5-1; tentatively, D is TRBD1 or TRBD2 (5 bases each). V lost 3 bases and J lost 1, with 13 bases in between. The germline gives CDR1 SGHRS, CDR2 YFSETQ. This CDR3 has 15 residues. Written as DNA, the CDR3 is TGCGCCAGCAGCTCCTCGGGAAGGGGCCAAGAGACCCAGTACTTC. As protein: CASSSSGRGQETQYF.

The chain links TRBV28 to TRBJ2-1, with unresolved D. The CDR3 is 13 amino acids. The V end lost 7 bases, the J end lost 6 bases, and 13 bases lay between the germline ends. Germline V gene lookup returns CDR1 MDHEN and CDR2 SYDVKM. The CDR3 bases are TGTGCCAGCACCCTCTCGACCGTCAATGAGCAGTTCTTC. This sequence encodes CASTLSTVNEQFF.

The chain combines TRBV5-5 with TRBJ2-5, with a weak D call TRBD1 (6 bases). Germline CDR1 reads SGHKS; CDR2 reads YYEKEE (reference sequence). V lost 0 bases and J 3 bases, leaving 15 bases between the germline ends. The CDR3 loop spans 16 amino acids. In DNA form, the CDR3 reads TGTGCCAGCAGCTTGGATGGGGGCCTATCGGAAGAGACCCAGTACTTC. Translating gives CASSLDGGLSEETQYF.

The chain employs TRBV7-2 and TRBJ2-7; the D is unclear. V gave up 5 bases and J gave up 0 bases, with 11 bases separating them. CDR1 SGHTA and CDR2 FQGNSA come from the germline V gene. The CDR3 is 14 amino acids. CDR3 in DNA: TGTGCCAGCAGCCCTATGGGCAGCTCCTACGAGCAGTACTTC. Translated, it gives CASSPMGSSYEQYF.